The 30 T cell receptor beta chains listed next were all sequenced from one sample in a study of T cell repertoires in cytomegalovirus infection. TCRdb recomputed calls from the reads with MiXCR, one row per CDR3 protein. The sample has hundreds of thousands of distinct CDR3 sequences; around 30% are singletons. Antigen specificity for these receptors is unknown. The source material was cultured CD8+ T cells from PBMCs, sampled from culture after CMV antigen stimulation. These receptors all come from a human donor in good health (CMV status not recorded). Some clones in this sample may be carry-over from other donors' samples.

This clonotype has just one count. The rearrangement joins TRBV29-1 to TRBJ1-2, with TRBD1 identical over 11 bases. The trim removed 7 bases at V and 5 bases at J, leaving 6 bases unmatched. Germline V gene lookup returns CDR1 SQVTM and CDR2 ANQGSEA. The CDR3 runs to 13 residues. CDR3 coding DNA: TGCAGCGGGACAGGGGGCAAATTATATGGCTACACCTTC. This codes for CSGTGGKLYGYTF.

The CDR3 nucleotides are TGCGCCAGCAGCGCGACAGGGGGCTCCTCTAATGGCTACACCTTC. Translation gives CASSATGGSSNGYTF. This sequence joins TRBV5-1 and TRBJ1-2; TRBD1 agrees at 10 bases. CDR3 size: 15 residues. With 4 bases clipped from V and 6 bases from J, the junction kept 9 bases outside the gene matches. Germline V gene sequence: CDR1 SGHRS, CDR2 YFSETQ.

In the case of this clonotype: The junction departs from germline at one end; a sequencing error may be responsible. The chain has TRBV4-2 and TRBJ1-2; D is perhaps TRBD1 (5 bases). Germline V gene data show CDR1 as LGHNA and CDR2 as YNFKEQ. The CDR3 runs 16 residues. CDR3 DNA: TGTGCCTGCAGCCAGCTAGAAGCGGGGGCTAACTATGGCTACACCTTC. As protein: CACSQLEAGANYGYTF.

V usage is TRBV15 and J usage is TRBJ1-2; D call uncertain. This CDR3 is 15 amino acids long. Per the germline V gene, CDR1 is LNHNV and CDR2 is YYDKDF (reference sequence). V was clipped by 2 bases and J by 4 bases, with 14 bases between them. The CDR3 is CATSRPLDGFYGYTF. CDR3 in DNA: TGTGCCACCAGCAGACCCTTGGACGGGTTCTATGGCTACACCTTC.

This chain uses TRBV4-3 with TRBJ1-4; D is perhaps TRBD1 (6 bases). V shed 0 bases and J shed 7 bases, with 12 bases lying between them. The CDR3 is 15 residues long. The germline V gene has CDR1 LGHNA and CDR2 YSLEER. As DNA, the CDR3 is TGCGCCAGCAGCCAAGATTCCCAGGGGAGTGAAAAACTGTTTTTT. As protein: CASSQDSQGSEKLFF.

The chain recombines TRBV6-4 with TRBJ2-1, with 9 bases identical to TRBD1. Looked up from germline, CDR1 is MRHNA and CDR2 is SNTAGT. The CDR3 runs to 15 residues. Trimming cost V 3 bases and J 3 bases; bases outside gene matches: 3. DNA for the CDR3: TGTGCCAGCAGTGAGGACAGGGGAGGCTACAATGAGCAGTTCTTC. Amino acids: CASSEDRGGYNEQFF.

This chain uses TRBV5-8 with TRBJ2-7; no clear D. Germline loops: CDR1 SGHTS, CDR2 YDEGEE. V was clipped by 4 bases and J by 5 bases, with 16 bases between them. The CDR3 spans 14 residues. CDR3 DNA: TGTGCCAGCAGCCTCTTAGGTGGGTTTGACGAGCAGTACTTC. Translation gives CASSLLGGFDEQYF.

This clonotype has more than one count but fewer than ten. This rearrangement joins TRBV6-1 to TRBJ2-1, with D perhaps matching TRBD2 (5 bases). The CDR3 is made up of 11 amino acids. Germline CDR1 and CDR2: MNHNS and SASEGT. Trimming took off 10 bases at V and 6 bases at J, with 10 bases between the two ends. The CDR3 sequence: CATVEGNEQFF. The CDR3 region has the DNA TGTGCCACCGTTGAGGGCAATGAGCAGTTCTTC.

This clonotype is medium-sized in the sample. CDR3 loop: CASSLGPRGNSPLHF. The CDR3 DNA sequence: TGTGCCAGCAGTTTAGGGCCTCGGGGTAACTCACCCCTCCACTTT. The chain recombines TRBV28 with TRBJ1-6; the D is unclear. With 2 bases removed from V and 10 bases from J, the gap between germline ends came to 15 bases. Germline V gene sequence: CDR1 MDHEN, CDR2 SYDVKM. This CDR3 has 15 amino acids.

The rearrangement joins TRBV6-5 to TRBJ1-1, with D unclear. The CDR3 is made up of 14 amino acids. CDR1 is MNHEY, CDR2 SVGAGI, per germline. V gave up 3 bases and J gave up 1 base, with 9 bases separating them. CDR3 amino acids: CASSYRWGNTEAFF. The CDR3 DNA reads TGTGCCAGCAGTTATCGATGGGGGAACACTGAAGCTTTCTTT.

This clonotype was counted at least ten times. This chain connects TRBV7-9 to TRBJ2-1, with TRBD1 matching 12 bases. V shed 1 base, J shed 3 bases, and the junction held 16 bases outside the gene matches. CDR3 size: 21 residues. Per germline, CDR1 SEHNR and CDR2 FQNEAQ (reference sequence). The CDR3 loop reads CASSLGAGTGGPRVDYNEQFF. CDR3 nucleotide sequence: TGTGCCAGCAGCTTAGGGGCCGGGACAGGGGGCCCCAGAGTTGACTACAATGAGCAGTTCTTC.

The chain has TRBV7-9 and TRBJ2-2; D might be TRBD1 (5 bases). Per germline, CDR1 SEHNR and CDR2 FQNEAQ (reference sequence). Trimming left V 6 bases short and J 4 bases short, with 9 bases between. The CDR3 has 13 amino acids. The CDR3 reads CASRPGSTGELFF. As DNA, the CDR3 is TGTGCCAGCAGACCAGGGTCCACCGGGGAGCTGTTTTTT.

This clonotype has only one observation. This sequence joins TRBV19 and TRBJ2-7; D unresolved. The ends were cut back, 5 bases at V and 0 bases at J, with 14 bases in the middle. CDR1 LNHDA and CDR2 SQIVND come from the germline V gene (reference sequence). This CDR3 is 15 amino acids long. The CDR3 sequence: CASSVAIFGSYEQYF. The CDR3 DNA is TGTGCCAGTAGTGTCGCAATCTTCGGCTCCTACGAGCAGTACTTC.

This clonotype appeared a few times. This rearrangement joins TRBV3-1 to TRBJ1-1, with TRBD1 identical over 7 bases. V lost 3 bases to trimming and J lost 2 bases; unmatched junction nucleotides: 12. CDR1 is LGHDT, CDR2 YNNKEL, per germline (reference sequence). The CDR3 runs 17 residues. The CDR3: CASSHSGTAWRNTEAFF. The CDR3 coding sequence is TGTGCCAGCAGCCATTCCGGGACAGCCTGGCGAAACACTGAAGCTTTCTTT.

The rearrangement links TRBV28 to TRBJ1-5; D is unclear. In germline, CDR1 is MDHEN, CDR2 SYDVKM. This CDR3 is 14 amino acids long. Trimming stripped 11 bases from V and 1 base from J, with 15 bases between. The CDR3 DNA is TGTGCCTTCAATCTTCGGGTGAGCAATCAGCCCCAGCATTTT. As protein: CAFNLRVSNQPQHF.

The chain has TRBV6-1 and TRBJ1-2; D might be TRBD1 (6 bases). CDR1 is MNHNS and CDR2 is SASEGT in the germline V gene. The CDR3 has 13 residues. The V end was cut by 6 bases, the J end by 8 bases, with 16 bases between. CDR3 region: CASRVNRETGYTF. CDR3 sequence (DNA): TGTGCCAGCAGGGTCAACAGGGAAACGGGCTACACCTTC.

This sequence joins TRBV7-6 and TRBJ2-1; D might be TRBD2 (6 bases). The CDR3 runs to 18 residues. CDR1 SGHVS and CDR2 FNYEAQ come from the germline V gene. Trimming took off 5 bases at V and 4 bases at J, with 24 bases between the two ends. CDR3 nucleotide sequence: TGTGCCAGCAGCCCATCAGGTGCCACCTCGGGGGAGTACAATGAGCAGTTCTTC. As protein: CASSPSGATSGEYNEQFF.

This sequence joins TRBV7-9 and TRBJ1-2, with D hard to call. This CDR3 contains 16 residues. V was shortened by 3 bases and J by 3 bases, with 17 bases between the two germline ends. Germline V gene lookup returns CDR1 SEHNR and CDR2 FQNEAQ (reference sequence). The CDR3 DNA reads TGTGCCAGCAGCTTGGAAGGGAAGGGCTTGTACTATGGCTACACCTTC. This translates into CASSLEGKGLYYGYTF.

This chain connects TRBV6-6 to TRBJ2-5; 14 bases line up with TRBD2. Unmatched junction bases numbered 12, after V lost 7 bases and J lost 5 bases. Germline V gene data show CDR1 as MNHNY and CDR2 as SVGAGI (reference sequence). The CDR3 length is 17 residues. This CDR3 reads CASTPGLAGASRETQYF. The CDR3 DNA follows: TGTGCCAGCACCCCGGGACTAGCGGGGGCCTCGCGGGAGACCCAGTACTTC.

This clonotype was seen many times. The chain recombines TRBV7-9 with TRBJ2-1; D remains unclear. Germline CDR1 and CDR2: SEHNR and FQNEAQ (reference sequence). The ends were cut back, 5 bases at V and 0 bases at J, with 11 bases in the middle. The CDR3 consists of 15 residues. In DNA, the CDR3 is TGTGCCAGCAGCGATCCCCGAGACTCCTACAATGAGCAGTTCTTC. Encoded protein: CASSDPRDSYNEQFF.

This clonotype was picked up a small number of times. V is TRBV12-5 and J is TRBJ1-1; D might be TRBD1 (5 bases). The germline V gene encodes CDR1 LGHNT and CDR2 FRNRAP. V was pared by 7 bases and J by 5 bases, with 8 bases between. This CDR3 spans 11 amino acids. The CDR3 is CASAWGTEAFF. The CDR3, as DNA: TGTGCTAGTGCCTGGGGGACTGAAGCTTTCTTT.

V and J are TRBV3-1 and TRBJ1-1, with D uncertain. V was clipped by 1 base and J by 3 bases, with 6 bases between them. The CDR3 loop spans 13 amino acids. Per germline, CDR1 LGHDT and CDR2 YNNKEL (reference sequence). Written as DNA, the CDR3 is TGTGCCAGCAGCCAAGCGGGCTACACTGAAGCTTTCTTT. Residues: CASSQAGYTEAFF.

This rearrangement joins TRBV29-1 to TRBJ1-2, with unresolved D. Germline V gene data show CDR1 as SQVTM and CDR2 as ANQGSEA. The V end lost 0 bases, the J end lost 5 bases, and 4 bases lay between the germline ends. The CDR3 contains 11 residues. CDR3 nucleotide sequence: TGCAGCGTTGAAGATGAGTATGGCTACACCTTC. It codes for CSVEDEYGYTF.

V and J are TRBV6-2 or TRBV6-3 and TRBJ1-1, with D possibly matching TRBD1 (5 bases). V lost 0 bases, J lost 5 bases, and 10 bases lay in between. Germline V lookup: CDR1 MNHEY, CDR2 SVGEGT. The CDR3 is made up of 14 amino acids. The CDR3, as DNA: TGTGCCAGCAGTTACTCGGGGGACCTTACTGAAGCTTTCTTT. Protein: CASSYSGDLTEAFF.

The chain uses TRBV27 and TRBJ1-1; weak D call: TRBD1 (5 bases). The CDR3 spans 14 residues. Germline CDR1 and CDR2: MNHEY and SMNVEV (reference sequence). Between the trimmed V and J ends, which lost 2 bases and 1 base, there was a span of 8 bases. CDR3 coding DNA: TGTGCCAGCAGTTTAAGTACAGGGAACACTGAAGCTTTCTTT. As protein: CASSLSTGNTEAFF.

This chain uses TRBV12-3 or TRBV12-4 with TRBJ2-2; TRBD1 agrees at 8 bases. Trimming removed 11 bases from V and 5 bases from J; junction bases left unmatched: 7. The CDR3 consists of 13 residues. The CDR3 DNA sequence: TGTGCCCCCCTGGACAGGGAAACCGGGGAGCTGTTTTTT. Translation: CAPLDRETGELFF.

This clonotype was recorded many times. The chain couples TRBV7-2 to TRBJ2-5; 8 bases are a match to TRBD1. Germline trimming cut 0 bases from V and 6 bases from J; bases unmatched to any gene: 9. The CDR3 is 16 residues long. The V gene's germline CDR1 is SGHTA and CDR2 FQGNSA. Here the CDR3 reads CASSLADQGARKTQYF. DNA for the CDR3: TGTGCCAGCAGCTTAGCCGACCAGGGGGCGCGGAAGACCCAGTACTTC.

The rearrangement joins TRBV5-6 to TRBJ1-2; D is unclear. Germline V gives CDR1 SGHDT, CDR2 YYEEEE. This CDR3 comprises 12 residues. The V gene lost 4 bases and the J gene lost 12 bases, with 16 bases spanning the gap. CDR3 sequence reads: CASSPRLRRHTF. The DNA for the CDR3 is TGTGCCAGCAGCCCGAGATTGAGACGGCACACCTTC. Variable domain in full (rest from reference TRBV5-6 and TRBJ1-2): DAGVTQSPTHLIKTRGQQVTLRCSPKSGHDTVSWYQQALGQGPQFIFQYYEEEERQRGNFPDRFSGHQFPNYSSELNVNALLLGDSALYLCASSPRLRRHTFGSGTRLTVV.

This clonotype was counted ten times or more. This sequence joins TRBV7-2 and TRBJ2-1; D tentatively fits TRBD1 or TRBD2 (5 bases each). Germline V gives CDR1 SGHTA, CDR2 FQGNSA. Trimming removed 6 bases from V and 8 bases from J, with 17 bases in between. This CDR3 contains 14 residues. CDR3 residues: CASSPGRIMDEQFF. The CDR3 nucleotides read TGTGCCAGCAGTCCGGGACGGATTATGGATGAGCAGTTCTTC.

This clonotype came up a few times. One end of the junction does not line up with germline, which may come from a read error. V gene TRBV10-3 combines with J gene TRBJ2-1, with D possibly called TRBD1 or TRBD2 (6 bases each). The CDR3 loop spans 16 amino acids. Germline assignment: CDR1 ENHRY and CDR2 SYGVKD. The CDR3 DNA sequence: TGTGCCACCAGTTATCGGACAAGGGGGACTTACAATGAGCAGTTCTTC. This sequence encodes CATSYRTRGTYNEQFF.